These 32 T cell receptor beta chains originate from one sample sequenced in a study of a mutant IDH1 vaccine in newly diagnosed glioma. Sequencing was performed with immunoSEQ multiplex PCR; in TCRdb, only in-frame clones are kept and a portion is missing. This table holds about 33,000 clones, roughly 88% found once. Their recognized antigens are unknown. Indicated time point: week 23, last vaccination. Each dose delivered 300 ug of mutant IDH1 20-mer peptide subcutaneously with imiquimod. The specimen comprised PBMCs, sampled from a glioma patient whose treatment included an IDH1 peptide vaccine. These receptors were collected from a man between 40 and 49 years old with glioma.

This clone appeared a single time. DNA of the CDR3: TGTGCCAGCAGCCCGCTGTGGGGAAACACCATATATTTT. The encoded protein is CASSPLWGNTIYF. The chain combines TRBV9 with TRBJ1-3; D uncertain. V was clipped by 4 bases and J by 4 bases, with 9 bases between them. The CDR3 spans 13 residues. Per the germline V gene, CDR1 is SGDLS and CDR2 is YYNGEE.

The V call is TRBV21-1, the J call TRBJ2-7; the listed D gene, TRBD2, was not tested against the DNA. TRBV21-1 is designated a pseudogene. The CDR3 loop spans 9 amino acids. The CDR3 is CASIREQYF. CDR3 bases: TGTGCCAGCATTCGCGAGCAGTACTTC.

The chain links TRBV10-3 to TRBJ1-1; 9 nucleotides match TRBD1. The CDR3 loop spans 18 amino acids. The germline V gene has CDR1 ENHRY and CDR2 SYGVKD. J was trimmed by 2 bases and V by 2 bases; bases with no gene match: 12. The CDR3: CAISESGTGWGLNTEAFF. CDR3 nucleotides: TGTGCCATCAGTGAGAGCGGGACAGGGTGGGGACTTAACACTGAAGCTTTCTTT.

V and J are TRBV6-1 and TRBJ1-2; D not resolved. CDR3 size: 11 residues. CDR1 and CDR2 from the germline V gene are MNHNS and SASEGT. V was trimmed by 6 bases and J by 4 bases, leaving 6 bases between them. The chain's CDR3 is CASRAAYGYTF. In nucleotides, the CDR3 is TGTGCCAGCAGGGCCGCCTATGGCTACACCTTC.

Regarding this clone: Its ends do not fully match the called genes, so a read error is possible. The chain has TRBV5-5 and TRBJ2-5, with TRBD1 identical over 8 bases. The CDR3 is 14 residues long. Per germline, CDR1 SGHKS and CDR2 YYEKEE (reference sequence). DNA for the CDR3: TGTGCCAGCACCTTGGACAGGGCGCAAGAGACCCAGTACTTC. It encodes CASTLDRAQETQYF. The whole variable domain, filled in from reference TRBV5-5 and TRBJ2-5, reads DAGVTQSPTHLIKTRGQQVTLRCSPISGHKSVSWYQQVLGQGPQFIFQYYEKEERGRGNFPDRFSARQFPNYSSELNVNALLLGDSALYLCASTLDRAQETQYFGPGTRLLVL.

The chain recombines TRBV27 with TRBJ1-5; no reliable D call. CDR1 MNHEY and CDR2 SMNVEV come from the germline V gene (reference sequence). This CDR3 has 13 residues. The V gene lost 2 bases and the J gene lost 2 bases, with 4 bases spanning the gap. The chain's CDR3 is CASSLSGNQPQHF. The CDR3 DNA sequence: TGTGCCAGCAGTTTAAGTGGCAATCAGCCCCAGCATTTT.

This clone is a singleton in its sample. The chain joins TRBV19 to TRBJ1-2, with D uncertain. This CDR3 region has 11 residues. The V end was cut by 11 bases, the J end by 6 bases, with 13 bases between. Germline CDR1 LNHDA, CDR2 SQIVND (reference sequence). CDR3 amino acids: CACRSAHGYTF. Here the CDR3 DNA reads TGTGCCTGCCGCTCGGCACATGGCTACACCTTC. The complete variable domain, with remaining parts taken from reference TRBV19 and TRBJ1-2, reads DGGITQSPKYLFRKEGQNVTLSCEQNLNHDAMYWYRQDPGQGLRLIYYSQIVNDFQKGDIAEGYSVSREKKESFPLTVTSAQKNPTAFYLCACRSAHGYTFGSGTRLTVV.

The genes are TRBV11-3 and TRBJ1-1; D is unclear. The germline gives CDR1 SGHNT, CDR2 YENEEA. V lost 4 bases to trimming and J lost 5 bases, with 11 bases between them. The CDR3 has 13 amino acids. CDR3 region: CASSSFGSTEAFF. The CDR3 DNA follows: TGTGCCAGCAGCTCGTTCGGGAGTACTGAAGCTTTCTTT.

The rearrangement joins TRBV6-6 to TRBJ2-2, with 8 bases fitting TRBD2. Trimming cost V 2 bases and J 5 bases; bases outside gene matches: 7. In germline, CDR1 is MNHNY, CDR2 SVGAGI (reference sequence). This CDR3 is 16 amino acids long. CDR3 residues: CASSYRGGGPTGELFF. The DNA of the CDR3 is TGTGCCAGCAGTTACCGGGGGGGCGGGCCGACCGGGGAGCTGTTTTTT.

The J gene is TRBJ2-5, the V gene TRBV7-9; D is perhaps TRBD2 (5 bases). Germline CDR1 SEHNR, CDR2 FQNEAQ (reference sequence). V was trimmed by 1 base and J by 4 bases, leaving 13 bases between them. The CDR3 has 15 amino acids. The CDR3 DNA sequence: TGTGCCAGCAGCTTAGAGGCCGGGGTTTCAGAGACCCAGTACTTC. This translates into CASSLEAGVSETQYF.

The chain combines TRBV20-1 with TRBJ2-3; possibly TRBD2 for D (5 bases). The CDR3 covers 8 residues. The V gene's germline CDR1 is DFQATT and CDR2 SNEGSKA (reference sequence). The V gene lost 6 bases and the J gene lost 14 bases, with 9 bases spanning the gap. The CDR3 sequence is CSAIGGYF. In nucleotides, the CDR3 is TGCAGTGCCATCGGAGGGTATTTT.

The rearrangement uses TRBV5-5 and TRBJ2-7; D is perhaps TRBD1 (6 bases). Trimming removed 4 bases at V and 2 bases at J, with 10 bases between. Germline-derived CDR1 and CDR2 are SGHKS and YYEKEE (reference sequence). The CDR3 is 13 amino acids. The CDR3 bases are TGTGCCAGCAGCCAGACAGGAACCTACGAGCAGTACGTC. Its protein product is CASSQTGTYEQYV.

The chain links TRBV7-2 to TRBJ2-7; 8 bases align to TRBD2. This CDR3 spans 16 amino acids. The J segment lost 5 bases and the V segment lost 2 bases, leaving 11 bases of the junction unmatched. Germline lookup yields CDR1 SGHTA and CDR2 FQGNSA. CDR3 nucleotide sequence: TGTGCCAGCAGCTTAATGGGGTCTAGCGGGTTCCACGAGCAGTACTTC. Translating it yields CASSLMGSSGFHEQYF.

The chain is built from TRBV19 and TRBJ1-1; 10 nucleotides agree with TRBD1. The V segment lost 5 bases and the J segment 3 bases; nucleotides outside the gene matches: 6. The CDR3 totals 15 residues. CDR1 is LNHDA and CDR2 is SQIVND in the germline V gene (reference sequence). The CDR3 region is CASSPPGQGYTEAFF. The CDR3 DNA sequence: TGTGCCAGTAGTCCGCCGGGACAGGGGTACACTGAAGCTTTCTTT.

The genes are TRBV18 and TRBJ1-3; D perhaps matches TRBD1 (5 bases). The CDR3 spans 17 residues. V lost 3 bases and J 4 bases, leaving 19 bases between the germline ends. Looked up from germline, CDR1 is KGHSH and CDR2 is LQKENI. The CDR3 region has the DNA TGTGCCAGCTCACCCGGGCCCCCTGGGGCCGGAGGAAACACCATATATTTT. Translation gives CASSPGPPGAGGNTIYF.

The J gene is TRBJ1-2, the V gene TRBV30, with TRBD1 matching over 9 bases. Germline lookup yields CDR1 GTSNPN and CDR2 SVGIG (reference sequence). The V and J ends lost 3 bases and 8 bases, in that order; junction bases with no gene match: 7. CDR3 length: 13 residues. The CDR3 is CAWSPGQGYGYTF. The CDR3 DNA is TGTGCCTGGAGCCCAGGACAGGGGTACGGCTACACCTTC.

This chain uses TRBV2 with TRBJ2-3, with 10 bases aligning to TRBD1. Losses at the gene ends were 7 bases for V and 4 bases for J; bases not matched to a gene: 8. Germline V gives CDR1 SNHLY, CDR2 FYNNEI. There are 15 residues in the CDR3. CDR3 amino acids: CASNRDRGPADTQYF. The CDR3 DNA reads TGTGCCAGCAATCGAGACAGGGGGCCGGCAGATACGCAGTATTTT.

The chain recombines TRBV6-6 with TRBJ1-1; 7 bases align to TRBD1. Trimming at V came to 4 bases and at J to 1 base, leaving 3 bases not matched to a gene. The CDR3 is 14 amino acids. Germline-derived CDR1 and CDR2 are MNHNY and SVGAGI (reference sequence). The chain's CDR3 is CASSLGQPNTEAFF. The CDR3 nucleotides are TGTGCCAGCAGTTTGGGACAGCCGAACACTGAAGCTTTCTTT.

V gene TRBV11-2 combines with J gene TRBJ1-5; unclear D gene. Germline-derived CDR1 and CDR2 are SGHAT and FQNNGV. V was clipped by 0 bases and J by 0 bases, with 9 bases between them. This CDR3 contains 16 residues. CDR3 protein: CASSLEGFYSNQPQHF. The CDR3 nucleotides are TGTGCCAGCAGCTTAGAGGGCTTTTATAGCAATCAGCCCCAGCATTTT.

The sample holds one count of this clone. The chain has TRBV7-6 and TRBJ1-1; D might be TRBD1 (6 bases). Between the trimmed V and J ends, which lost 5 bases and 5 bases, there was a span of 18 bases. CDR3 length: 15 residues. Germline V gene data show CDR1 as SGHVS and CDR2 as FNYEAQ. The CDR3 region is CASSPLGGLKTEAFF. CDR3 nucleotides: TGTGCCAGCAGCCCTTTGGGGGGGCTCAAGACTGAAGCTTTCTTT.

V and J are TRBV19 and TRBJ1-4; a weak D match, TRBD1 (5 bases). The CDR3 loop spans 12 amino acids. Germline values: CDR1 LNHDA, CDR2 SQIVND (reference sequence). The V and J ends lost 7 bases and 9 bases respectively, with 12 bases between them. The CDR3 loop is CASTLGGKKLFF. For the CDR3, the DNA is TGTGCCAGTACCCTTGGGGGGAAAAAACTGTTTTTT.

This clone was seen only once. The V gene is TRBV15, the J gene TRBJ1-3, with D unresolved. Looked up from germline, CDR1 is LNHNV and CDR2 is YYDKDF (reference sequence). The CDR3 spans 18 residues. The V end was cut by 0 bases, the J end by 0 bases, with 15 bases between. Written as DNA, the CDR3 is TGTGCCACCAGCAGAGACAAAAACGGATGGAACTCTGGAAACACCATATATTTT. Translating it yields CATSRDKNGWNSGNTIYF.

The genes are TRBV4-1 and TRBJ1-2; D not resolved. Trimming left V 4 bases short and J 2 bases short, with 17 bases between. CDR1 is MGHRA, CDR2 YSYEKL, per germline. The CDR3 consists of 16 residues. The CDR3 DNA reads as TGCGCCAGCAGCCGCCTTGGGGAGGGCCTGAACTATGGCTACACCTTC. It encodes CASSRLGEGLNYGYTF.

The chain combines TRBV19 with TRBJ1-2, with D uncertain. This CDR3 comprises 13 residues. The V gene's germline CDR1 is LNHDA and CDR2 SQIVND (reference sequence). V dropped 5 bases and J dropped 3 bases, with 10 bases sitting between them. The DNA for the CDR3 is TGTGCCAGTAGTCCCGGGCCTTACTATGGCTACACCTTC. This gives the protein CASSPGPYYGYTF. The variable domain in full, completed from reference TRBV19 and TRBJ1-2, reads DGGITQSPKYLFRKEGQNVTLSCEQNLNHDAMYWYRQDPGQGLRLIYYSQIVNDFQKGDIAEGYSVSREKKESFPLTVTSAQKNPTAFYLCASSPGPYYGYTFGSGTRLTVV.

The chain employs TRBV11-3 and TRBJ2-1; TRBD1 matches at 11 bases. The CDR3 runs 13 residues. Trimming at V came to 5 bases and at J to 15 bases, leaving 9 bases not matched to a gene. Germline V lookup: CDR1 SGHNT, CDR2 YENEEA. The CDR3 DNA follows: TGTGCCAGCAGCGACGGACAGGGGGCTCCACGGTTCTTC. Protein: CASSDGQGAPRFF.

The rearrangement joins TRBV5-1 to TRBJ2-5; TRBD1 might be the D (5 bases). The V end was cut by 0 bases, the J end by 11 bases, with 11 bases between. This CDR3 spans 12 amino acids. The V gene's germline CDR1 is SGHRS and CDR2 YFSETQ. CDR3 loop: CASSLENRIQYF. Written as DNA, the CDR3 is TGCGCCAGCAGCTTGGAGAACAGGATTCAGTACTTC.

V usage is TRBV10-1 and J usage is TRBJ2-7; perhaps TRBD2 as D (5 bases). Germline CDR1 is WNHNN and CDR2 is SYGVQD (reference sequence). CDR3 length equals 13 residues. V was trimmed by 10 bases and J by 1 base, leaving 14 bases between them. CDR3 bases: TGCGCCACCTCCCCGGGGAAGTCCTACGAGCAGTACGTC. This gives the protein CATSPGKSYEQYV.

The chain combines TRBV29-1 with TRBJ1-1; 11 bases fit TRBD1. Trimming took 6 bases from V and 4 from J; bases not matched to a gene: 4. Germline assignment: CDR1 SQVTM and CDR2 ANQGSEA. This CDR3 comprises 13 residues. CDR3: CSVPGTGGTEAFF. The CDR3 DNA reads TGCAGCGTCCCCGGGACAGGGGGCACTGAAGCTTTCTTT.

This chain connects TRBV19 to TRBJ1-2; TRBD1 matches 9 bases. The germline gives CDR1 LNHDA, CDR2 SQIVND (reference sequence). The CDR3 runs to 14 residues. V lost 5 bases, J lost 8 bases, and 9 bases stayed unmatched. CDR3 region: CASSSSGTGYGYTF. The CDR3 DNA reads TGTGCCAGTAGTTCATCCGGGACAGGGTACGGCTACACCTTC.

J is TRBJ1-1 and V is TRBV27; no firm D call. The CDR3 length is 14 residues. Germline V gene sequence: CDR1 MNHEY, CDR2 SMNVEV (reference sequence). Between the trimmed V and J ends, which lost 2 bases and 0 bases, there was a span of 7 bases. The CDR3 loop is CASSLQRMNTEAFF. The CDR3 bases are TGTGCCAGCAGTTTACAGAGGATGAACACTGAAGCTTTCTTT.

The rearrangement joins TRBV5-8 to TRBJ1-3; D is unresolved. The CDR3 contains 15 residues. Germline V lookup: CDR1 SGHTS, CDR2 YDEGEE. V dropped 5 bases and J dropped 0 bases, with 12 bases sitting between them. CDR3 sequence reads: CASSMGITSGNTIYF. DNA of the CDR3: TGTGCCAGCAGTATGGGGATCACCTCTGGAAACACCATATATTTT.

V and J are TRBV5-1 and TRBJ2-1, with 12 bases lining up with TRBD2. The CDR3 extends over 15 amino acids. Germline V lookup: CDR1 SGHRS, CDR2 YFSETQ. Trimming took 4 bases from V and 5 from J; bases not matched to a gene: 4. This chain's CDR3 is CASSVTSGRNNEQFF. The CDR3 DNA reads as TGCGCCAGCAGCGTCACTAGCGGGAGGAACAATGAGCAGTTCTTC.